This is a list of T cell receptor beta chains from one sample in a study of blood T cell repertoires in COVID-19. Repertoires were generated with immunoSEQ multiplex PCR, while TCRdb's copy carries only in-frame clones and drops some. Here the sample spans under 80,000 clones, about nine tenths being singletons. Source material: peripheral blood. These receptors all stem from a man older than 75 in a cohort sampled during active COVID-19. The CDR3 runs from the conserved cysteine through the conserved F or W. A D gene is named only where the DNA matches it firmly. Rows give clone size only sometimes, using once, few, many, or a class for an expanded clone.

size	D	V	J	DNA	CDR3
.	.	TRBV2	TRBJ1-5	TGTGCCAGCAGAGGGGCAGGGGAACAGCCCCAGCATTTT	CASRGAGEQPQHF
.	TRBD1	TRBV15	TRBJ1-4	TGTGCCACCAGCAGAAGCCAGGGGGTTGGAGAAAAACTGTTTTTT	CATSRSQGVGEKLFF
.	TRBD1	TRBV27	TRBJ2-7	TGTGCCAGCAGTTTAGGACAGGGGGTAGTTTCCTACGAGCAGTACTTC	CASSLGQGVVSYEQYF
.	TRBD1	TRBV18	TRBJ1-2	TGTGCCAGCTCACCCGGACAGGGGGACTATGGCTACACCTTC	CASSPGQGDYGYTF
few	TRBD2	TRBV27	TRBJ2-1	TGTGCCAGCAGTTTGTTACTAGCGGGGGGAAATAATGAGCAGTTCTTC	CASSLLLAGGNNEQFF
.	TRBD1	TRBV27	TRBJ1-4	TGTGCCAGCAGTACCCGGACAGGGGGAGTCACTAATGAAAAACTGTTTTTT	CASSTRTGGVTNEKLFF
once	TRBD1	TRBV2	TRBJ2-3	TGTGCCAGTAAACCTAGACAGGGCTCGGATACGCAGTATTTT	CASKPRQGSDTQYF
.	.	TRBV6-2/TRBV6-3	TRBJ2-5	TGTGCCAGCAGTTACTCGATGGCTAGGGAGACCCAGTACTTC	CASSYSMARETQYF
.	TRBD2	TRBV6-5	TRBJ2-3	TGTGCCAGCAGTTACACTAGCGGACCGGATACGCAGTATTTT	CASSYTSGPDTQYF
.	.	TRBV6-5	TRBJ2-5	TGTGCCAGCAGTCCGGGATGGTCACAAGAGACCCAGTACTTC	CASSPGWSQETQYF
.	TRBD2	TRBV6-6	TRBJ2-3	TGTGCCAGCAGCCCGATCCGTGGGGGGGAGACAGATACGCAGTATTTT	CASSPIRGGETDTQYF
.	.	TRBV3-1/TRBV3-2	TRBJ2-1	TGTGCCAGCAGCTACAGGCTCGGGGAGCAGTTCTTC	CASSYRLGEQFF
.	.	TRBV9	TRBJ1-2	TGTGCCAGCAGCGTAGAGGCAGGGCTCTATGGCTACACCTTC	CASSVEAGLYGYTF
.	TRBD1	TRBV28	TRBJ1-1	TGTGCCAGCAGTCCTGGGACAGGGACACACACTGAAGCTTTCTTT	CASSPGTGTHTEAFF
.	.	TRBV29-1	TRBJ1-1	TGCAGCGTTGTTTTCGGGTTGGACACTGAAGCTTTCTTT	CSVVFGLDTEAFF
.	.	TRBV27	TRBJ1-1	TGTGCCAGCAGAAGGGGTCCCACTGAAGCTTTCTTT	CASRRGPTEAFF
few	.	TRBV27	TRBJ1-5	TGTGCCAGCAGTTTAAAACATAGCAATCAGCCCCAGCATTTT	CASSLKHSNQPQHF
.	.	TRBV2	TRBJ1-1	TGTGCCAGCAGTGAACGAGACAGTAACACTGAAGCTTTCTTT	CASSERDSNTEAFF
.	TRBD1	TRBV24-1	TRBJ1-5	TGTGCCACCAGCGAGGGGGCGGTCGATAGCAATCAGCCCCAGCATTTT	CATSEGAVDSNQPQHF
.	.	TRBV7-2	TRBJ1-3	TGTGCCAGCAGGGTGGACAGCTCTTCTGGAAACACCATATATTTT	CASRVDSSSGNTIYF
once	.	TRBV6-1	TRBJ2-3	TGTGCCAGCAGTGAAACTCGAACAGGAACCCAGTATTTT	CASSETRTGTQYF
.	.	TRBV5-4	TRBJ1-5	TGTGCCAGCAGCTTGGAAGGGGGTAATCAGCCCCAGCATTTT	CASSLEGGNQPQHF
.	.	TRBV27	TRBJ2-3	TGTGCCAGCAGTTTATACCAAGCTTCAAGTTCCGATACGCAGTATTTT	CASSLYQASSSDTQYF
.	TRBD1	TRBV14	TRBJ2-1	TGTGCCAGCAGCCCCGACAGGGGGAGGAACAATGAGCAGTTCTTC	CASSPDRGRNNEQFF
.	.	TRBV23-1	TRBJ1-2	TGCGCCAGCAGTCACACTGGGGCCGGCTACACCTTC	CASSHTGAGYTF
.	TRBD2	TRBV10-3	TRBJ2-1	TGTGCCATCAGTGGGGGGACTAGCCTCGGGGGTGAGCAGTTCTTC	CAISGGTSLGGEQFF
.	.	TRBV9	TRBJ1-4	TGTGCCAGCAGCGCTGACAGTAAGGACGAAAAACTGTTTTTT	CASSADSKDEKLFF
.	.	TRBV7-9	TRBJ1-4	TGTGCCAGCAGCTTAGGCTCACAGGGTCTACTTGAAAAACTGTTTTTT	CASSLGSQGLLEKLFF
.	.	TRBV18	TRBJ2-3	TGTGCCAGCTCACTACCAGGGGGCACAGATACGCAGTATTTT	CASSLPGGTDTQYF
.	TRBD1	TRBV4-1	TRBJ1-2	TGCGCCAGCAGCCAAGACAGGGGGGAGGTATATGGCTACACCTTC	CASSQDRGEVYGYTF
.	.	TRBV5-1	TRBJ2-1	TGCGCCAGCAGCTCCGACAGGTCCTACAATGAGCAGTTCTTC	CASSSDRSYNEQFF
few	TRBD2	TRBV5-1	TRBJ2-3	TGCGCCAGCAGCTTAGCGGGGGAGGATACGCAGTATTTT	CASSLAGEDTQYF
.	TRBD1	TRBV7-2	TRBJ1-5	TGTGCCAGCAGCTTAGTGCAGGGGGCGCGGAGCAATCAGCCCCAGCATTTT	CASSLVQGARSNQPQHF
.	.	TRBV20-1	TRBJ1-2	TGCAGTGCTAGTGATAACTATGGAAGGTCGCGAGGGGGCTACACCTTC	CSASDNYGRSRGGYTF
.	.	TRBV5-1	TRBJ1-2	TGCGCCAGCAGCTTTTTCAATCGGGGAAGGGAGGATGGCTACACCTTC	CASSFFNRGREDGYTF
.	.	TRBV7-3	TRBJ2-1	TGTGCCAGCAGCTTAGACGGGTTCAAGCAGTTCTTC	CASSLDGFKQFF
.	.	TRBV7-9	TRBJ1-4	TGTGCCAGCAGCTTAGTCCAGGGAGGCTTCGCGGCCCGCGAAAAACTGTTTTTT	CASSLVQGGFAAREKLFF
few	.	TRBV18	TRBJ1-1	TGTGCCAGCTCACCGGGCAGGAACACTGAAGCTTTCTTT	CASSPGRNTEAFF
.	TRBD1	TRBV9	TRBJ1-5	TGTGCCAGCAGCCAATCCGGGACAGCCAATCAGCCCCAGCATTTT	CASSQSGTANQPQHF
.	.	TRBV12-3/TRBV12-4	TRBJ1-2	TGTGCCAGCAGTTTATGGGGGGGAGGCTACACCTTC	CASSLWGGGYTF
.	.	TRBV9	TRBJ2-7	TGTGCCAGCAGCGTAGGAGTGGGCACCCAGCACTACGAGCAGTACTTC	CASSVGVGTQHYEQYF
.	.	TRBV3-1/TRBV3-2	TRBJ1-2	TGTGCCAGCAGCACAGGGACGGGCTATGGCTACACCTTC	CASSTGTGYGYTF
.	.	TRBV6-5	TRBJ1-2	TGTGCCAGCAGTTCTTTAGGGGGTTGGGGCTATGGCTACACCTTC	CASSSLGGWGYGYTF
.	.	TRBV4-1	TRBJ1-4	TGCGCCAGCAGCCAAGATCACAGAACAGCAACTAATGAAAAACTGTTTTTT	CASSQDHRTATNEKLFF
.	TRBD2	TRBV7-2	TRBJ2-5	TGTGCCAGCAGCTTAGCGACGGGGGGGACGAAGACCCAGTACTTC	CASSLATGGTKTQYF
.	TRBD1	TRBV2	TRBJ1-4	TGTGCCAGCAGTCAACTACAGGGGTCTAATGAAAAACTGTTTTTT	CASSQLQGSNEKLFF
.	.	TRBV7-2	TRBJ1-1	TGTGCCAGCAGCTTCCTAATGAACACTGAAGCTTTCTTT	CASSFLMNTEAFF
.	TRBD2	TRBV3-1/TRBV3-2	TRBJ2-3	TGTGCCAGCAGCCAACGGCTAGCGGGGGGTACCACAGATACGCAGTATTTT	CASSQRLAGGTTDTQYF
.	.	TRBV7-8	TRBJ2-1	TGTGCCAGCGGCGGGGGCAACTACAATGAGCAGTTCTTC	CASGGGNYNEQFF
.	.	TRBV11-2	TRBJ2-7	TGTGCCAGCAGCTTTTCCCTCTACGAGCAGTACTTC	CASSFSLYEQYF
.	.	TRBV4-1	TRBJ2-1	TGCGCCAGCAGCCAACCGCTGCAGGGCTATGAGCAGTTCTTC	CASSQPLQGYEQFF
.	TRBD1	TRBV6-5	TRBJ1-5	TGTGCCAGCAGGCCAGGACAGGGGGCGAATCAGCCCCAGCATTTT	CASRPGQGANQPQHF
once	TRBD2	TRBV25-1	TRBJ2-1	TGTGCCAGCAGTGCGTCGCGGGGGGCAGGCTACAATGAGCAGTTCTTC	CASSASRGAGYNEQFF
.	TRBD1	TRBV9	TRBJ1-1	TGTGCCAGCAGCGCCGTGACAGGGCGAGTCCCTGAAGCTTTCTTT	CASSAVTGRVPEAFF
.	TRBD1	TRBV6-1	TRBJ2-1	TGTGCCAGCAGTGACCGGGACAGAGAGCAGTTCTTC	CASSDRDREQFF